This T cell receptor beta chain was obtained from a study of T cells after yellow fever vaccination. General study points: Booster samples showed a return of most primary-vaccination clones (almost 97% CD4, approximately 88% CD8).

V lost 5 bases, J lost 4 bases, and 8 bases lay in between. The CDR3 spans 12 residues. CDR1 is MDHEN, CDR2 SYDVKM, per germline. Concerning this clonotype: The antigen is not known.

Using its own MiXCR run on the 5' RACE reads, TCRdb lists one record per CDR3 protein. In the table there are about 300,000 distinct CDR3 sequences, approximately 7% of which are singletons. The clonotype originates from a man aged 18-30 years who received the YFV17D yellow fever vaccine. V gene TRBV28 combines with J gene TRBJ1-1; D is unresolved. Sequencing was performed on PBMCs, taken 35 to 50 days after the first yellow fever vaccination. The CDR3 is CASSRVSTEAFF. In DNA form, the CDR3 reads TGTGCCAGCAGTAGGGTGAGCACTGAAGCTTTCTTT.